A selection of T cell receptor beta chains follows, all from one sample in a study of CD8 T cells in ankylosing spondylitis. TCRdb redid the calling of the 5' RACE reads with MiXCR, one entry per CDR3 protein. The table includes about 130,000 distinct CDR3 sequences, 7% to 8% detected once. Sequenced sample: blood, either unsorted or a sorted T cell fraction (not recorded which). The receptor source for this set is a female donor with ankylosing spondylitis or in good health (not recorded which). Each CDR3 is given with its conserved first and last residue. Fields, in order: V gene, CDR3 protein.

v_gene: TRBV7-9; CDR3aa: CASSLGGDNSPLHF
v_gene: TRBV5-1; CDR3aa: CASSWTGANTEAFF
v_gene: TRBV7-9; CDR3aa: CASSPDPGTGIYEQYF
v_gene: TRBV29-1; CDR3aa: CSVEERALPQGYTF
v_gene: TRBV6-1; CDR3aa: CASSRGHWTNTEAFF
v_gene: TRBV6-5; CDR3aa: CASSYSLTGYTGELFF
v_gene: TRBV18; CDR3aa: CASSSLLDRGNEKLFF
v_gene: TRBV18; CDR3aa: CASSASEGQQETQYF
v_gene: TRBV7-3; CDR3aa: CASSRQLNTEAFF
v_gene: TRBV27; CDR3aa: CASSLRARDYGYTF
v_gene: TRBV12-3/TRBV12-4; CDR3aa: CASSSQMVGSPLHF
v_gene: TRBV7-2; CDR3aa: CASSLVGQGHGYTF
v_gene: TRBV5-1; CDR3aa: CASSLEQGTGNEQFF
v_gene: TRBV29-1; CDR3aa: CSVAIGDNQPQHF